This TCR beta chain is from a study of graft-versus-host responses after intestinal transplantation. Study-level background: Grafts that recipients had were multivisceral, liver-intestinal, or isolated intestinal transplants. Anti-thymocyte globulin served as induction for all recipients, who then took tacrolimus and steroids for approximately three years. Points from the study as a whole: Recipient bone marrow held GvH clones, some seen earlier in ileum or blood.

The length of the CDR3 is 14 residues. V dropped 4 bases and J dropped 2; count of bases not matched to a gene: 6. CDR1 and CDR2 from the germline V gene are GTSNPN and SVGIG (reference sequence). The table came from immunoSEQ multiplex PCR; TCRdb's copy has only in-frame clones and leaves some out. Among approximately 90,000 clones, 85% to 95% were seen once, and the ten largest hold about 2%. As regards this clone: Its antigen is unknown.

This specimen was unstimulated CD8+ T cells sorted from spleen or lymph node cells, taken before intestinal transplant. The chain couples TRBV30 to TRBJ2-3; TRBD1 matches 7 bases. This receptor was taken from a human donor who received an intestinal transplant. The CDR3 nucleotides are TGTGCCTGGACTTCGGGACAGTCCACAGATACGCAGTATTTT. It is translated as CAWTSGQSTDTQYF. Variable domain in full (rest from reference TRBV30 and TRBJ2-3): SQTIHQWPATLVQPVGSPLSLECTVEGTSNPNLYWYRQAAGRGLQLLFYSVGIGQISSEVPQNLSASRPQDRQFILSSKKLLLSDSGFYLCAWTSGQSTDTQYFGPGTRLTVL.